This TCR beta chain was recorded in a study of monozygotic twins with inflammatory bowel disease. Study results and limitations: No single strong signal or clonotype associated with IBD was supported.

Following a re-call of the 5' RACE reads, TCRdb has one entry per CDR3 protein and lacks DNA. The sample has over 150,000 distinct CDR3 sequences. The CDR3 is 14 amino acids. Germline V CDR1 and CDR2: ENHRY, SYGVKD. Regarding this clonotype: Antigen specificity is unknown.

The sequence came from a human donor with ulcerative colitis or Crohn's disease, or a healthy co-twin of an affected twin (not recorded which). The chain has TRBV10-3 and TRBJ2-2. The specimen sequenced was blood. CDR3 in amino acids: CAIKYTANTGELFF.